The 18 T cell receptor beta chains below were found in one sample sequenced in a study of T cells in Graves' hyperthyroidism and ophthalmopathy. Amplified regions were TCR beta CDR3 sequences from RNA transcripts. The HTBI primer set was used in a first-round RT-PCR of the TCR CDR3. TCRdb independently ran MiXCR on the multiplex PCR reads; one entry per CDR3 protein. The data show hundreds of thousands of distinct CDR3 sequences, 35% to 45% seen once. The sample was blood. Receptors were obtained from a man aged 18 to 30 with Graves' hyperthyroidism.

The chain uses TRBV12-3 or TRBV12-4 and TRBJ2-5; the D call may be TRBD1 or TRBD2 (5 bases each). The CDR3 loop spans 11 amino acids. V lost 6 bases to trimming and J lost 10 bases, with 12 bases between them. In nucleotides, the CDR3 is TGTGCCAGCAGACCCGGGACCAGCCAGTACTTC. Protein product: CASRPGTSQYF.

V is TRBV7-9 and J is TRBJ1-1; the D is unclear. The CDR3 runs to 17 residues. V was clipped by 4 bases and J by 5 bases, with 23 bases between them. The germline gives CDR1 SEHNR, CDR2 FQNEAQ (reference sequence). The CDR3 is CASSSNGVRAVVTEAFF. The CDR3 DNA sequence: TGTGCCAGCAGCTCAAACGGGGTTCGGGCAGTGGTTACTGAAGCTTTCTTT.

The chain carries TRBV15 and TRBJ1-2; D perhaps matches TRBD1 (6 bases). V was clipped by 8 bases and J by 6 bases, with 10 bases between them. The CDR3 has 11 residues. From germline, CDR1 is LNHNV and CDR2 YYDKDF (reference sequence). The CDR3 reads CATGGRDGYTF. In nucleotides, the CDR3 is TGTGCCACCGGGGGGCGCGATGGCTACACCTTC.

CDR3 coding DNA: TGTGCCAGCACCGGGACAGGGATTTATTCACCCCTCCACTTT. It codes for CASTGTGIYSPLHF. The V gene is TRBV2, the J gene TRBJ1-6; 9 nucleotides match TRBD1. The CDR3 spans 14 residues. Per germline, CDR1 SNHLY and CDR2 FYNNEI. J was trimmed by 8 bases and V by 7 bases; bases with no gene match: 6. The whole variable domain, remainder taken from reference TRBV2 and TRBJ1-6, is EPEVTQTPSHQVTQMGQEVILRCVPISNHLYFYWYRQILGQKVEFLVSFYNNEISEKSEIFDDQFSVERPDGSNFTLKIRSTKLEDSAMYFCASTGTGIYSPLHFGNGTRLTVT.

V and J are TRBV7-2 and TRBJ2-7; 9 nucleotides align to TRBD2. Germline V gene lookup returns CDR1 SGHTA and CDR2 FQGNSA. This CDR3 spans 16 amino acids. V shed 5 bases, J shed 0 bases, and the junction held 8 bases outside the gene matches. The CDR3, as DNA: TGTGCCAGCAGCCCCTTTGTAGCGGGGGACTCCTACGAGCAGTACTTC. Protein sequence: CASSPFVAGDSYEQYF.

On this clonotype itself: Since a much larger clone is just one base distant, this may be a read error. The chain joins TRBV29-1 to TRBJ2-2; the D gene is possibly TRBD1 (5 bases). The V end lost 0 bases, the J end lost 7 bases, and 9 bases lay between the germline ends. This CDR3 has 13 amino acids. CDR1 and CDR2 from the germline V gene are SQVTM and ANQGSEA. The CDR3 DNA is TGCAGCGTTGAAGATCAGGGAATCGGGGAGCTGTTTTTT. As protein: CSVEDQGIGELFF.

The J gene is TRBJ2-7, the V gene TRBV10-3; D unresolved. Trimming took off 10 bases at V and 2 bases at J, with 18 bases between the two ends. Germline V gene sequence: CDR1 ENHRY, CDR2 SYGVKD. This CDR3 is built from 14 residues. In DNA form, the CDR3 reads TGTGCCAACACCGACCCTGACCGCCCCTACGAGCAGTACTTC. Its translation is CANTDPDRPYEQYF.

This clonotype was seen a few times. The rearrangement uses TRBV20-1 and TRBJ1-1; no clear D gene. Trimming removed 6 bases at V and 3 bases at J, with 14 bases between. The CDR3 has 13 amino acids. Germline CDR1 is DFQATT and CDR2 is SNEGSKA (reference sequence). In nucleotides, the CDR3 is TGCAGTGCCCGAGGGAATCCCCACACTGAAGCTTTCTTT. Encoded protein: CSARGNPHTEAFF.

This clonotype was recorded a few times. The chain combines TRBV9 with TRBJ2-7, with 7 bases that match TRBD1. The V gene's germline CDR1 is SGDLS and CDR2 YYNGEE. J was trimmed by 0 bases and V by 3 bases; bases with no gene match: 9. There are 16 residues in the CDR3. The CDR3 protein is CASSAGWDSLSYEQYF. CDR3 DNA: TGTGCCAGCAGCGCCGGTTGGGACAGTCTCTCCTACGAGCAGTACTTC.

This chain links TRBV19 with TRBJ1-5, with no clear D. The CDR3 extends over 16 amino acids. Deletions cut 1 base from V and 4 bases from J, with 14 bases between. CDR1 is LNHDA and CDR2 is SQIVND in the germline V gene (reference sequence). The CDR3 nucleotides read TGTGCCAGTAGTATAGTATCGGGGAATAGAAATCAGCCCCAGCATTTT. As protein: CASSIVSGNRNQPQHF.

This clonotype has a handful of counts. The chain employs TRBV18 and TRBJ1-6, with 8 bases lining up with TRBD1. Germline CDR1 KGHSH, CDR2 LQKENI. The CDR3 covers 14 residues. J lost 9 bases, V lost 5 bases, and 6 bases had no gene match. CDR3 sequence reads: CASSTTGDSSPLHF. The CDR3 DNA follows: TGTGCCAGCTCAACGACAGGGGATAGTTCACCCCTCCACTTT.

This clonotype showed up just a few times. This chain uses TRBV7-2 with TRBJ2-7, with D maybe TRBD2 (6 bases). Per the germline V gene, CDR1 is SGHTA and CDR2 is FQGNSA. V was cut by 1 base and J by 7 bases, with 17 bases left in between. CDR3 size: 15 residues. The CDR3 here is CASSLVSGREREQYF. The CDR3 DNA reads TGTGCCAGCAGCTTAGTGTCCGGGAGAGAGAGGGAGCAGTACTTC.

This clonotype was detected many times. The DNA of the CDR3 is TGTGCCATCGGTGCTAGCGCGGAGACCCAGTACTTC. Amino acids: CAIGASAETQYF. The chain couples TRBV10-3 to TRBJ2-5; tentatively, D is TRBD2 (6 bases). Looked up from germline, CDR1 is ENHRY and CDR2 is SYGVKD. CDR3 length: 12 residues. V was trimmed by 8 bases and J by 5 bases, leaving 12 bases between them.

The chain recombines TRBV20-1 with TRBJ2-2; D unclear. Germline V gives CDR1 DFQATT, CDR2 SNEGSKA (reference sequence). The CDR3 length is 14 residues. With 4 bases removed from V and 1 base from J, the gap between germline ends came to 10 bases. CDR3 sequence: CSAILDLNTGELFF. The CDR3 DNA reads as TGCAGTGCTATCCTTGACTTGAACACCGGGGAGCTGTTTTTT.

The chain carries TRBV20-1 and TRBJ2-7; no clear D. The CDR3 has 11 residues. Germline CDR1 and CDR2: DFQATT and SNEGSKA (reference sequence). The V end was cut by 3 bases, the J end by 6 bases, with 9 bases between. The CDR3 DNA sequence: TGCAGTGCTAGGCAATCCGCCGAGCAGTACTTC. Its protein is CSARQSAEQYF.

This clonotype turned up a few times. The V and J genes are TRBV12-3 or TRBV12-4 and TRBJ1-5; no clear D gene. This CDR3 spans 15 amino acids. Trimming left V 5 bases short and J 7 bases short, with 18 bases between. The DNA of the CDR3 is TGTGCCAGCAGTGCTCCCGAATACCGCTCGCAGCCCCAGCATTTT. Translated, it gives CASSAPEYRSQPQHF.

The CDR3 region has the DNA TGTGCCAGCAGCCTTGCCGGGACAACATCCTACGAGCAGTACTTC. Its protein is CASSLAGTTSYEQYF. The V call is TRBV11-2, the J call TRBJ2-7; possible D gene TRBD1, 6 bases. V lost 5 bases and J 1 base, leaving 15 bases between the germline ends. This CDR3 spans 15 amino acids. CDR1 and CDR2 (germline): SGHAT, FQNNGV.

The chain is built from TRBV4-3 and TRBJ2-7, with 8 bases identical to TRBD2. The germline V gene encodes CDR1 LGHNA and CDR2 YSLEER. The CDR3 consists of 17 residues. V shed 0 bases, J shed 3 bases, and the junction held 10 bases outside the gene matches. The CDR3 nucleotides are TGCGCCAGCAGCCAAGAAAGTGAAGGGACTAGAATCTACGAGCAGTACTTC. The encoded protein is CASSQESEGTRIYEQYF.